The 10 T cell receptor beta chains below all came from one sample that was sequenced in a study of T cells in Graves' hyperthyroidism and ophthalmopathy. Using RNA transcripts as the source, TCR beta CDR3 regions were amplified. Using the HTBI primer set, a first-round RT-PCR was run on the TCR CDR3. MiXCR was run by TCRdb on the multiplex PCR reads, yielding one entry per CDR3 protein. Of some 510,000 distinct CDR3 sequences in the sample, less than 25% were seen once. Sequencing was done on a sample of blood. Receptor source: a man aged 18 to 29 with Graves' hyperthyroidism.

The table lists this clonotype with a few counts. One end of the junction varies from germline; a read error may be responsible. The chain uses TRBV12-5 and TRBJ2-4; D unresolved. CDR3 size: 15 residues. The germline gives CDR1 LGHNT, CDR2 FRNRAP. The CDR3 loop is CASGSTGIAKNIKYF. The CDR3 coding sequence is TGTGCTAGTGGTTCCACCGGCATTGCCAAAAACATTAAGTACTTC.

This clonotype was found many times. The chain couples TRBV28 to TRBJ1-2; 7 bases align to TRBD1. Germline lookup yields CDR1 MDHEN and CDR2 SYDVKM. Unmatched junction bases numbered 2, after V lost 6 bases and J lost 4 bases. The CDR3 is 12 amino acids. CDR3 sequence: CASRRTGYGYTF. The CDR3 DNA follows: TGTGCCAGCAGACGGACAGGCTATGGCTACACCTTC.

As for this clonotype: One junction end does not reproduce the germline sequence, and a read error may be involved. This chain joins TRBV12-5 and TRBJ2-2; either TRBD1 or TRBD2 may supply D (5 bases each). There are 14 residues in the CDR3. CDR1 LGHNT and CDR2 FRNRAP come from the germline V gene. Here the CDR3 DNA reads TGTGCTAGTGGTTCTAGTGGGGCGACCGGGGAGCTGTGTTTT. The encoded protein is CASGSSGATGELCF.

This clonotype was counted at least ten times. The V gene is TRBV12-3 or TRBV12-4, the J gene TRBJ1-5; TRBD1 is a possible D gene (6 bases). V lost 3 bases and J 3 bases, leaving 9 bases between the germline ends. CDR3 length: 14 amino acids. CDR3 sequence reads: CASSLGQYNQPQHF. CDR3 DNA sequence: TGTGCCAGCAGTTTGGGACAATACAATCAGCCCCAGCATTTT.

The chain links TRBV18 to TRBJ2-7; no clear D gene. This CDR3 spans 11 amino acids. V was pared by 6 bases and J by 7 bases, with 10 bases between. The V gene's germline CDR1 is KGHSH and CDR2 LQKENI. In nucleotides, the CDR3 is TGTGCCAGCTCGCTTCAAGGAGAGCAGTACTTC. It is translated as CASSLQGEQYF.

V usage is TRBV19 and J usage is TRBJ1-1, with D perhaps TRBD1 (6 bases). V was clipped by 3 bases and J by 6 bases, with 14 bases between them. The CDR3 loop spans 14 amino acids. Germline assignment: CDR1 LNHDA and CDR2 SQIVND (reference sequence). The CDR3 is CASSIGTTVPEAFF. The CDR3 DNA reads TGTGCCAGTAGTATCGGGACAACTGTCCCTGAAGCTTTCTTT.

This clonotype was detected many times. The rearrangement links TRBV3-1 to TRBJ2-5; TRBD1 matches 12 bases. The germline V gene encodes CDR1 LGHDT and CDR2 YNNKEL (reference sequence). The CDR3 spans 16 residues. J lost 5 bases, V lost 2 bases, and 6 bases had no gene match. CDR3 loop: CASSQQGQGAVETQYF. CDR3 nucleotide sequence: TGTGCCAGCAGCCAACAGGGACAGGGGGCTGTGGAGACCCAGTACTTC.

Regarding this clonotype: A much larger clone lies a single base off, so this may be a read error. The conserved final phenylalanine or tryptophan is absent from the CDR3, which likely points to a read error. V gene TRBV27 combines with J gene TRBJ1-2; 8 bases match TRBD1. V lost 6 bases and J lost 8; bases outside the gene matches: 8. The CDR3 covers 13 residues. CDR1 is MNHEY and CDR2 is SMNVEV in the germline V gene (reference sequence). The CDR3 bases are TGTGCCAGCAGCCCCCAGGGGGCGCAGGGCTACACCTAC. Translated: CASSPQGAQGYTY.

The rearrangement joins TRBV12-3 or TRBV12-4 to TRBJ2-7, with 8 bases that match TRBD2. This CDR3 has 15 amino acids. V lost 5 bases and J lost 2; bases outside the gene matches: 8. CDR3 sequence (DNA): TGTGCCAGCAGTCCGACTAGCGCCGGACCCTACGAGCAGTACTTC. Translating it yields CASSPTSAGPYEQYF.

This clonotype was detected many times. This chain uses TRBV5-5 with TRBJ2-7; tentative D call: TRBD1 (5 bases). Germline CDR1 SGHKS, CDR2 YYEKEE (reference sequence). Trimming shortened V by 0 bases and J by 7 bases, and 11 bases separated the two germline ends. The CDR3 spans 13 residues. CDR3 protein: CASSLERGLEQYF. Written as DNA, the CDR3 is TGTGCCAGCAGCTTGGAAAGGGGTCTGGAGCAGTACTTC.